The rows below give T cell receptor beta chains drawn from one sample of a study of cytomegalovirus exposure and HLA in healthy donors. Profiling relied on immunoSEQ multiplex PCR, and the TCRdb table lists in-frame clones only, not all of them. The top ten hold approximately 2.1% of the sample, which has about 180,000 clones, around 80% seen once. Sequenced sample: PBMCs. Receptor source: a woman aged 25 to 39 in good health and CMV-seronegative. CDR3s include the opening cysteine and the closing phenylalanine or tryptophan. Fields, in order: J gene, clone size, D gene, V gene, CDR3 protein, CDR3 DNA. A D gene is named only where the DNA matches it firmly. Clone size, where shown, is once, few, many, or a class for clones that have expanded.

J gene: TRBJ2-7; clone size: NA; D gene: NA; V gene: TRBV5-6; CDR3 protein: CASSLWQGIMEQYF; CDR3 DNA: TGTGCCAGCAGCTTGTGGCAGGGTATTATGGAGCAGTACTTC
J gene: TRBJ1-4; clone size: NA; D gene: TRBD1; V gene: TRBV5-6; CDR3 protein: CASSLEYRQGFNEKLFF; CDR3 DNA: TGTGCCAGCAGCTTGGAATACCGACAGGGGTTTAATGAAAAACTGTTTTTT
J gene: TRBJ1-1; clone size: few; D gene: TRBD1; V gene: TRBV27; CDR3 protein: CASRPPGQGTTEAFF; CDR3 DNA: TGTGCCAGCAGACCACCGGGACAGGGGACCACTGAAGCTTTCTTT
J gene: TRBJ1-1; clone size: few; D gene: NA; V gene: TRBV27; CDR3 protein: CASSFNRGPVGTEAFF; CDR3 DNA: TGTGCCAGCAGTTTTAATAGGGGCCCAGTCGGGACTGAAGCTTTCTTT
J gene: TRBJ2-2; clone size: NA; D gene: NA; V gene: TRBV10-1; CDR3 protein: CASSERFWGSDTGELFF; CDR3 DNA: TGCGCCAGCAGTGAGAGGTTTTGGGGCTCGGACACCGGGGAGCTGTTTTTT
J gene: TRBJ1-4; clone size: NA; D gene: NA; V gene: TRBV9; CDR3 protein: CASSVSPVEKLFF; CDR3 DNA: TGTGCCAGCAGCGTGAGCCCCGTTGAAAAACTGTTTTTT
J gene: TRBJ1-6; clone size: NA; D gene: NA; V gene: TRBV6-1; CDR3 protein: CASSEAGNSPLHF; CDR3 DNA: TGTGCCAGCAGTGAAGCCGGGAATTCACCCCTCCACTTT
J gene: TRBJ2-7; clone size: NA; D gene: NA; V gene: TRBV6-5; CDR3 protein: CASSYLYFPHEQYF; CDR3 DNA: TGTGCCAGCAGTTACCTTTATTTCCCCCACGAGCAGTACTTC
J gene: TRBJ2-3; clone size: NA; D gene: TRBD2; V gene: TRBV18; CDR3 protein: CASSPRKGTNTDTQYF; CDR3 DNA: TGTGCCAGCTCACCACGGAAGGGGACTAACACAGATACGCAGTATTTT
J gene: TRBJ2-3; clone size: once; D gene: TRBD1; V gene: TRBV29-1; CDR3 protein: CSVEETGTGPTDTQYF; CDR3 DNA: TGCAGCGTTGAAGAGACCGGGACAGGGCCGACAGATACGCAGTATTTT
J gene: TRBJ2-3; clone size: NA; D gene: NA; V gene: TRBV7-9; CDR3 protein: CASSLKGRGDTQYF; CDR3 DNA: TGTGCCAGCAGCTTAAAAGGCCGCGGAGATACGCAGTATTTT
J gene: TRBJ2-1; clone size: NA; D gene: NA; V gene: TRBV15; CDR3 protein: CATSRDWLVDEQFF; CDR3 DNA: TGTGCCACCAGCAGAGATTGGCTAGTAGATGAGCAGTTCTTC
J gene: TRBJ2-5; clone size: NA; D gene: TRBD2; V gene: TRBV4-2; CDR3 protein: CASSQGSSGGAVETQYF; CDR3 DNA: TGTGCCAGCAGCCAAGGGTCTAGCGGGGGGGCCGTTGAGACCCAGTACTTC
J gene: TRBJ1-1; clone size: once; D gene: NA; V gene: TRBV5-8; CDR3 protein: CAISGSSTNTEAFF; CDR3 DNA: TGTGCCATCTCCGGGAGTTCTACGAACACTGAAGCTTTCTTT
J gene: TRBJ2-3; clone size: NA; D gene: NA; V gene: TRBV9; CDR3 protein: CASSGASTDTQYF; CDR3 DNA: TGTGCCAGCAGCGGAGCTAGCACAGATACGCAGTATTTT
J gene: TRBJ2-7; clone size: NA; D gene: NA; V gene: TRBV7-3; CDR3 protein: CASSPGPRGLSYEQYF; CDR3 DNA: TGTGCCAGCAGCCCTGGCCCGCGGGGTCTCTCCTACGAGCAGTACTTC
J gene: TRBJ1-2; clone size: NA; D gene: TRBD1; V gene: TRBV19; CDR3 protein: CASSMGDSSYGYTF; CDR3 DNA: TGTGCCAGTAGTATGGGGGACAGTTCCTATGGCTACACCTTC
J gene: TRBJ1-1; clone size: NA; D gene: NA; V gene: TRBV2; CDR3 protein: CASSEEWANTEAFF; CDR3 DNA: TGTGCCAGCAGTGAAGAGTGGGCCAACACTGAAGCTTTCTTT
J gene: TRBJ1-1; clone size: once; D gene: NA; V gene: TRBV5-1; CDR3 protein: CASSLAQGNTEAFF; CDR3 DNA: TGCGCCAGCAGCCTCGCCCAGGGAAACACTGAAGCTTTCTTT
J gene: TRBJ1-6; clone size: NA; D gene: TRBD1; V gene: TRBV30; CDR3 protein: CAWSGQGNSPLHF; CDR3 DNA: TGTGCCTGGTCGGGACAGGGGAATTCACCCCTCCACTTT
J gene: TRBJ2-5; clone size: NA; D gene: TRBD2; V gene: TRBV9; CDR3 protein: CASATSPSGGETQYF; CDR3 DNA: TGTGCCAGCGCTACTTCACCTAGCGGGGGGGAGACCCAGTACTTC
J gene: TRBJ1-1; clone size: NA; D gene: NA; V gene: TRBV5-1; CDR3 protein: CASSLGAGGTEAFF; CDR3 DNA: TGCGCCAGCAGCTTGGGGGCGGGGGGCACTGAAGCTTTCTTT
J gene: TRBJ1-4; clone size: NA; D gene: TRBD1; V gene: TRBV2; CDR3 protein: CASRARTGWVEKLFF; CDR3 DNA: TGTGCCAGCAGAGCGAGGACAGGGTGGGTTGAAAAACTGTTTTTT
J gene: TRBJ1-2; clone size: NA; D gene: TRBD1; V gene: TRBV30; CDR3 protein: CAWISGGLDGYTF; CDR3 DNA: TGTGCCTGGATCTCAGGGGGACTGGATGGCTACACCTTC
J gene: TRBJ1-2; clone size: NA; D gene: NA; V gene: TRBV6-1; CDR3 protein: CASSDGENYGYTF; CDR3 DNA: TGTGCCAGCAGTGATGGGGAGAACTATGGCTACACCTTC
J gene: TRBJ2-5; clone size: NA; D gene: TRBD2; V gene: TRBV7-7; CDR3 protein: CASSWTLAGGLGTQYF; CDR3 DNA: TGTGCTAGCAGCTGGACCTTAGCGGGGGGGCTGGGGACCCAGTACTTC
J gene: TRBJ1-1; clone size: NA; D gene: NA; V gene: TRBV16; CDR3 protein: CASSQFRDTEAFF; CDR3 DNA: TGTGCCAGCAGCCAATTCAGGGACACTGAAGCTTTCTTT
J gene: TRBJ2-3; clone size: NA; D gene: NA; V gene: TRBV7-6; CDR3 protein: CASSPRPSGTDTQYF; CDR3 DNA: TGTGCCAGCAGCCCAAGGCCTAGCGGCACAGATACGCAGTATTTT
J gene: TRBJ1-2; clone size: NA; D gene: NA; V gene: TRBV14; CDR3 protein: CASSDPGTAYGYTF; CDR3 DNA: TGTGCCAGCAGCGACCCCGGGACTGCCTATGGCTACACCTTC